The rows below give T cell receptor beta chains drawn from one sample of a study of T cells in Graves' hyperthyroidism and ophthalmopathy. TCRdb reprocessed the multiplex PCR reads with MiXCR, giving one entry per CDR3 protein. The sample lists about 420,000 distinct CDR3 sequences; around 16% were seen once. The source material was blood. These TCRs come from a woman between 18 and 30 years old with Graves' hyperthyroidism. Each CDR3 is given with its conserved first and last residue. The order of the fields is clone size, D gene, J gene, V gene, CDR3 DNA, CDR3 protein. The D gene is left open where the match is weak. The size entry is marked missing in some rows and otherwise reads once, few, many or a size class.

clone_size: many
d_call: NA
j_call: TRBJ2-3
v_call: TRBV30
cdr3_nt: TGTGCCTGGAGTGTAACAGATACGCAGTATTTT
cdr3_aa: CAWSVTDTQYF

clone_size: NA
d_call: TRBD2
j_call: TRBJ2-2
v_call: TRBV7-9
cdr3_nt: TGTGCCAGCAGCGAGACTAGCGGGGGCCGGGAGCTGTTTTTT
cdr3_aa: CASSETSGGRELFF

clone_size: many
d_call: TRBD1
j_call: TRBJ1-5
v_call: TRBV6-1
cdr3_nt: TGTGCCAGCAAGCGTTATGGGACAGGGGATCAGCCCCAGCATTTT
cdr3_aa: CASKRYGTGDQPQHF

clone_size: many
d_call: NA
j_call: TRBJ2-2
v_call: TRBV11-3
cdr3_nt: TGTGCCAGCAGCTTCTGGCGGGATCACGGCACCGGGGAGCTGTTTTTT
cdr3_aa: CASSFWRDHGTGELFF

clone_size: many
d_call: NA
j_call: TRBJ2-7
v_call: TRBV27
cdr3_nt: TGTGCCAGCAGTTTATCCGCAGAACACATATCCTACGAGCAGTACTTC
cdr3_aa: CASSLSAEHISYEQYF

clone_size: many
d_call: TRBD2
j_call: TRBJ2-7
v_call: TRBV20-1
cdr3_nt: TGCAGTGCTAGGACTACTAGCGAGCTCGAGCAGTACTTC
cdr3_aa: CSARTTSELEQYF

clone_size: many
d_call: TRBD2
j_call: TRBJ2-7
v_call: TRBV6-1
cdr3_nt: TGTGCCAGCAGTGCCAGACTAGCGGGACCCTACGAGCAGTACTTC
cdr3_aa: CASSARLAGPYEQYF

clone_size: many
d_call: NA
j_call: TRBJ2-2
v_call: TRBV12-3/TRBV12-4
cdr3_nt: TGTGCCAGCAGTTTAGCGCCGGCCGGGCTGGGCACCGGGGAGCTGTTTTTT
cdr3_aa: CASSLAPAGLGTGELFF

clone_size: NA
d_call: NA
j_call: TRBJ2-4
v_call: TRBV19
cdr3_nt: TGTGCCAGTAGTATAGATCTAGGCCAGTTTATGACCAAAAACATTCAGTACTTC
cdr3_aa: CASSIDLGQFMTKNIQYF

clone_size: many
d_call: NA
j_call: TRBJ2-1
v_call: TRBV24-1
cdr3_nt: TGTGCCACCAGTACGCGGGGTGGCGATGAGCAGTTCTTC
cdr3_aa: CATSTRGGDEQFF

clone_size: few
d_call: NA
j_call: TRBJ2-7
v_call: TRBV5-6
cdr3_nt: TGTGCCAGCAGCTTCGGCGGTCCGACCTACGAGCAGTACTTC
cdr3_aa: CASSFGGPTYEQYF

clone_size: many
d_call: NA
j_call: TRBJ1-2
v_call: TRBV6-1
cdr3_nt: TGTGCCAGCCGCCGGGAGGGTATACCCCACTATGGCTACACCTTC
cdr3_aa: CASRREGIPHYGYTF

clone_size: many
d_call: NA
j_call: TRBJ1-5
v_call: TRBV27
cdr3_nt: TGTGCCAGCAGCAGTCAACAGGACAGCAATCAGCCCCAGCATTTT
cdr3_aa: CASSSQQDSNQPQHF

clone_size: many
d_call: NA
j_call: TRBJ2-3
v_call: TRBV7-8
cdr3_nt: TGTGCCAGCAGCTTATGGAGGGGCGGGTCAGATACGCAGTATTTT
cdr3_aa: CASSLWRGGSDTQYF

clone_size: NA
d_call: TRBD2
j_call: TRBJ2-1
v_call: TRBV10-3
cdr3_nt: TGTGCCACTACTAGCGGGGCGAAAAATGAGCAGTTCTTC
cdr3_aa: CATTSGAKNEQFF

clone_size: NA
d_call: NA
j_call: TRBJ1-2
v_call: TRBV5-1
cdr3_nt: TGCGCCAGCGGGAGCACGACTAACTATGGCTACACCTTC
cdr3_aa: CASGSTTNYGYTF

clone_size: once
d_call: TRBD2
j_call: TRBJ2-7
v_call: TRBV15
cdr3_nt: TGTGCCACCGGGTGGGGCGGGAGTCTTGCCGAGCAGTACTTC
cdr3_aa: CATGWGGSLAEQYF

clone_size: many
d_call: NA
j_call: TRBJ2-2
v_call: TRBV27
cdr3_nt: TGTGCCAGCAGACGGGACAGGGGCAAAACTACTAGCGGGAGAGGGGCCGGGGAGCTGTTTTTT
cdr3_aa: CASRRDRGKTTSGRGAGELFF

clone_size: NA
d_call: TRBD2
j_call: TRBJ2-4
v_call: TRBV20-1
cdr3_nt: TGCAGTGCTGTAGCGGGACTAAACCCCAAAAACATTCAGTACTTC
cdr3_aa: CSAVAGLNPKNIQYF

clone_size: many
d_call: NA
j_call: TRBJ2-7
v_call: TRBV5-1
cdr3_nt: TGCGCCAGCAGCTTGGCTCCCTTCTCCTACGAGCAGTACTTC
cdr3_aa: CASSLAPFSYEQYF

clone_size: NA
d_call: TRBD1
j_call: TRBJ2-5
v_call: TRBV5-1
cdr3_nt: TGCGCCAGCAGCGAAGGGACAGGGAGTTCAGAGACCCAGTACTTC
cdr3_aa: CASSEGTGSSETQYF

clone_size: many
d_call: TRBD2
j_call: TRBJ2-1
v_call: TRBV15
cdr3_nt: TGTGCCACCAGCAGAGAGGGACTAGCGGGAGGGGATGAGCAGTTCTTC
cdr3_aa: CATSREGLAGGDEQFF

clone_size: many
d_call: NA
j_call: TRBJ2-1
v_call: TRBV20-1
cdr3_nt: TGCAGTGCTAGGCCGGCGGGCTACAATGAGCAGTTCTTC
cdr3_aa: CSARPAGYNEQFF

clone_size: few
d_call: TRBD2
j_call: TRBJ2-1
v_call: TRBV9
cdr3_nt: TGTGCCAGCAGCGTCTCTAGCGGGTTTTACAATGAGCAGTTCTTC
cdr3_aa: CASSVSSGFYNEQFF

clone_size: many
d_call: TRBD1
j_call: TRBJ1-2
v_call: TRBV13
cdr3_nt: TGTGCCAGCAGCTTAGGCCACACTCGACCCGGGACAGCCTCCTCAGGCTACACCTTC
cdr3_aa: CASSLGHTRPGTASSGYTF

clone_size: NA
d_call: NA
j_call: TRBJ1-2
v_call: TRBV6-1
cdr3_nt: TGTGCCAGCAGTCAAACGGGATCCGGGGGGTATGGCTACACCTTC
cdr3_aa: CASSQTGSGGYGYTF

clone_size: few
d_call: NA
j_call: TRBJ1-1
v_call: TRBV7-2
cdr3_nt: TGTGCCAGCAGCCCCACAGGGCTAGGAGCTTTCTTT
cdr3_aa: CASSPTGLGAFF

clone_size: many
d_call: TRBD1
j_call: TRBJ2-5
v_call: TRBV6-1
cdr3_nt: TGTGCCAGCAGGGGACAGGGGGGGGAGACCCAGTACTTC
cdr3_aa: CASRGQGGETQYF

clone_size: many
d_call: NA
j_call: TRBJ1-6
v_call: TRBV9
cdr3_nt: TGTGCCAGCAGCGTAGATAGCAGGGCGTCATCACCCCTCCACTTT
cdr3_aa: CASSVDSRASSPLHF

clone_size: many
d_call: NA
j_call: TRBJ2-7
v_call: TRBV6-2/TRBV6-3
cdr3_nt: TGTGCCAGCAGTTACCCAACCCTGACGGATGTCTACGAGCAGTACTTC
cdr3_aa: CASSYPTLTDVYEQYF

clone_size: NA
d_call: NA
j_call: TRBJ1-4
v_call: TRBV12-5
cdr3_nt: TGTGCTAGTGGTTTGACAGGGTCGAAAGAAAAACTGTTTTTT
cdr3_aa: CASGLTGSKEKLFF

clone_size: NA
d_call: TRBD2
j_call: TRBJ2-3
v_call: TRBV28
cdr3_nt: TGTGCCAGCAGTTTGCCCGGGACTAGCGAGAGCACAGATACGCAGTATTTT
cdr3_aa: CASSLPGTSESTDTQYF

clone_size: NA
d_call: NA
j_call: TRBJ2-3
v_call: TRBV24-1
cdr3_nt: TGTGCCACCAGTCCAGCAGAAAGCACAGATACGCAGTATTTT
cdr3_aa: CATSPAESTDTQYF

clone_size: many
d_call: TRBD1
j_call: TRBJ2-3
v_call: TRBV6-1
cdr3_nt: TGTGCCAGCAGGACAGGGGGCAATACGCAGTATTTT
cdr3_aa: CASRTGGNTQYF

clone_size: many
d_call: NA
j_call: TRBJ2-7
v_call: TRBV3-1
cdr3_nt: TGTGCCAGCAGCCAAGATTGGGGGGCTGACAACGAGCAGTACTTC
cdr3_aa: CASSQDWGADNEQYF

clone_size: many
d_call: TRBD1
j_call: TRBJ1-1
v_call: TRBV27
cdr3_nt: TGTGCCAGCAGTGGGACGGACAGGGTAGGGCAAGCTTTCTTT
cdr3_aa: CASSGTDRVGQAFF

clone_size: many
d_call: NA
j_call: TRBJ2-1
v_call: TRBV7-9
cdr3_nt: TGTGCCAGCAGCTTAGTAGCCGGCCCCCCTCCCACCAATGAGCAGTTCTTC
cdr3_aa: CASSLVAGPPPTNEQFF

clone_size: many
d_call: NA
j_call: TRBJ1-1
v_call: TRBV10-3
cdr3_nt: TGTGCCACCATGGGCCGACCGGGGACCGGGCGCACTGAAGCTTTCTTT
cdr3_aa: CATMGRPGTGRTEAFF

clone_size: few
d_call: NA
j_call: TRBJ1-1
v_call: TRBV10-3
cdr3_nt: TGTGCCATCAGTGAAGGGCGATCGAACACTGAAGCTTTCTTT
cdr3_aa: CAISEGRSNTEAFF

clone_size: NA
d_call: NA
j_call: TRBJ2-1
v_call: TRBV6-2/TRBV6-3
cdr3_nt: TGTGCCAGTTTTAGCGACTCCTACAATGAGCAGTTCTTC
cdr3_aa: CASFSDSYNEQFF

clone_size: many
d_call: NA
j_call: TRBJ1-4
v_call: TRBV12-5
cdr3_nt: TGTGCTAATGGTTTGGTACTAACGAGAGGGGTCTTCACTAATGAAAAACTGTTTTTT
cdr3_aa: CANGLVLTRGVFTNEKLFF

clone_size: NA
d_call: TRBD1
j_call: TRBJ1-5
v_call: TRBV6-1
cdr3_nt: TGTGCCAGCAGCAGGACAGGGTATACGAGCAATCAGCCCCAGCATTTT
cdr3_aa: CASSRTGYTSNQPQHF

clone_size: many
d_call: NA
j_call: TRBJ1-4
v_call: TRBV20-1
cdr3_nt: TGCAGTGGGGGGGCGTCTAATGAAAAACTGTTTTTT
cdr3_aa: CSGGASNEKLFF

clone_size: many
d_call: NA
j_call: TRBJ2-7
v_call: TRBV27
cdr3_nt: TGTGCCACCAAACTCCAGGGTTGGACGTACGAGCAGTACTTC
cdr3_aa: CATKLQGWTYEQYF

clone_size: many
d_call: NA
j_call: TRBJ2-1
v_call: TRBV5-1
cdr3_nt: TGCGCCAGCAGCCCCAAGGGAGAAGAGCAGTTCTTC
cdr3_aa: CASSPKGEEQFF

clone_size: NA
d_call: TRBD1
j_call: TRBJ1-1
v_call: TRBV12-3/TRBV12-4
cdr3_nt: TGTGCCAGCAGTATGCCCCATTTTGGGCGACAGGGTCAAAACACTGAAGCTTTCTTT
cdr3_aa: CASSMPHFGRQGQNTEAFF

clone_size: many
d_call: TRBD2
j_call: TRBJ2-3
v_call: TRBV6-1
cdr3_nt: TGTGCCAGCAATCTAGCGGGAGCGTCGGATACGCAGTATTTT
cdr3_aa: CASNLAGASDTQYF

clone_size: many
d_call: NA
j_call: TRBJ2-2
v_call: TRBV3-1
cdr3_nt: TGTGCCAGCAGCCAAGAATCTACCGATGGGGAGCTGTTTTTT
cdr3_aa: CASSQESTDGELFF